These 4 T cell receptor beta chains share one sample of origin, sequenced in a study of CD8 T cells in ankylosing spondylitis. Study results and limitations: A TCR beta motif of eight highly homologous variants appeared characteristic of ankylosing spondylitis blood.

Antigen specificity for these receptors is unknown. TCRdb reanalysed the 5' RACE reads using MiXCR and keeps one entry per CDR3 protein. Among about 840,000 distinct CDR3 sequences listed, 12% were seen once. Sequences were obtained from blood, either unsorted or a sorted T cell fraction (not recorded which). The receptors were gathered from a male donor with ankylosing spondylitis.

This clonotype was observed a few times. The chain is built from TRBV7-6 and TRBJ2-7; tentative D call: TRBD1 (6 bases). Germline CDR1 is SGHVS and CDR2 is FNYEAQ. This CDR3 spans 14 amino acids. The V and J ends lost 5 bases and 5 bases respectively, with 16 bases between them. This CDR3 reads CASSAQGWVDEQYF. The CDR3 region has the DNA TGTGCCAGCAGCGCGCAGGGGTGGGTCGACGAGCAGTACTTC.

The chain combines TRBV27 with TRBJ1-5, with 9 bases identical to TRBD1. Germline CDR1 reads MNHEY; CDR2 reads SMNVEV (reference sequence). Germline trimming cut 2 bases from V and 6 bases from J; bases unmatched to any gene: 5. This CDR3 has 15 residues. In nucleotides, the CDR3 is TGTGCCAGCAGTTTAGGACAGGGGAGGCGTCAGCCCCAGCATTTT. Its protein product is CASSLGQGRRQPQHF.

This clonotype was observed a few times. The CDR3 DNA reads TGTGCCAGCAGCTTGGGGGCTTCTAGCACTGAGCAGTTCTTC. This sequence encodes CASSLGASSTEQFF. This chain connects TRBV11-3 to TRBJ2-1; possible D gene TRBD1, 6 bases. The CDR3 extends over 14 amino acids. With 3 bases removed from V and 9 bases from J, the gap between germline ends came to 15 bases. CDR1 SGHNT and CDR2 YENEEA come from the germline V gene.

The V gene is TRBV20-1, the J gene TRBJ1-1, with D tentatively TRBD1 (5 bases). The germline gives CDR1 DFQATT, CDR2 SNEGSKA (reference sequence). The CDR3 is 17 amino acids. V was trimmed by 6 bases and J by 0 bases, leaving 23 bases between them. The CDR3 reads CSALPGTANFMNTEAFF. CDR3 sequence (DNA): TGCAGTGCCCTCCCCGGGACCGCGAATTTCATGAACACTGAAGCTTTCTTT.